The rows below give T cell receptor beta chains drawn from one sample of a study of identical twins. TCRdb reprocessed the 5' RACE reads via MiXCR and lists one record per CDR3 protein. The table records 400,000 to 600,000 distinct CDR3 sequences, about a fifth of them present only once. These data were also filed under a second study, of yellow fever vaccine responses in identical twins.

Input material: CD4+ T cells sorted from blood. The receptors were sampled from a woman between 18 and 29 years old in good health. The CDR3 runs from the conserved cysteine through the conserved F or W. D genes are given only for firm matches. Expanded clones get a size class; other rows say once, few or many, or leave the size out.

J gene | D gene | clone size | V gene | CDR3 DNA | CDR3 protein
TRBJ2-7 | - | once | TRBV7-9 | TGTGCCAGCAGCGGGGACGGATACGAGCAGTACTTC | CASSGDGYEQYF
TRBJ2-1 | TRBD1 | - | TRBV28 | TGTGCCAGCAGTACCAAACCGGGACAGGGGGCTGGGGGTTACAATGAGCAGTTCTTC | CASSTKPGQGAGGYNEQFF
TRBJ2-7 | - | - | TRBV25-1 | TGTGCCAGCAGCGGGGTGAAGGCCGAGCAGTACTTC | CASSGVKAEQYF
TRBJ2-5 | - | - | TRBV12-3/TRBV12-4 | TGTGCCAGCAGTGCCGGGACACTCCAAGAGACCCAGTACTTC | CASSAGTLQETQYF
TRBJ2-2 | - | - | TRBV18 | TGTGCCAGCTCACCAGTCGGGGAGAACACCGGGGAGCTGTTTTTT | CASSPVGENTGELFF
TRBJ2-7 | - | few | TRBV7-8 | TGTGCCAGCAGCCCTCTCAGGGATAGCTCCTACGAGCAGTACTTC | CASSPLRDSSYEQYF
TRBJ1-4 | - | few | TRBV7-8 | TGTGCCAGCAGCTTAGTTCACAGAACTAATGAAAAACTGTTTTTT | CASSLVHRTNEKLFF
TRBJ2-1 | TRBD2 | - | TRBV5-1 | TGCGCCAGCAGCTTACTAGCGGGAGTTGGAAACAATGAGCAGTTCTTC | CASSLLAGVGNNEQFF
TRBJ2-7 | - | few | TRBV5-1 | TGCGCCAGCAGCTTAAGGGAACGTGACGAGCAGTACTTC | CASSLRERDEQYF
TRBJ2-5 | - | - | TRBV5-1 | TGCGCCAGCAGCTTGGTAGGAAAAGAGACCCAGTACTTC | CASSLVGKETQYF
TRBJ2-2 | - | - | TRBV6-2/TRBV6-3 | TGTGCCAGCAGTTACTTCGGGTGGGACACCGGGGAGCTGTTTTTT | CASSYFGWDTGELFF
TRBJ2-3 | TRBD1 | - | TRBV5-1 | TGCGCCAGCAGCTTGGAGGGACAGGGGTTTAAGGATACGCAGTATTTT | CASSLEGQGFKDTQYF
TRBJ2-5 | - | few | TRBV5-1 | TGCGCCAGCAGCAACGGACCCCCTAAGGAGACCCAGTACTTC | CASSNGPPKETQYF
TRBJ2-1 | - | - | TRBV5-1 | TGCGCCAGCAGCCCCCGAACCCAGACTAGTAAGGGTGAGCAGTTCTTC | CASSPRTQTSKGEQFF
TRBJ2-6 | - | few | TRBV12-3/TRBV12-4 | TGTGCCAGCAGTCCCGACCCCTCTGGGGCCAACGTCCTGACTTTC | CASSPDPSGANVLTF
TRBJ2-7 | - | - | TRBV7-9 | TGTGCCAGCAGCTCGACACACGAATACGAGCAGTACTTC | CASSSTHEYEQYF
TRBJ2-1 | TRBD2 | - | TRBV11-1 | TGTGCCAGCAGCTTCGGGACTAGTAAGAATGAGCAGTTCTTC | CASSFGTSKNEQFF
TRBJ1-6 | TRBD1 | - | TRBV19 | TGTGCCAGTACCGGGGACAGGGGAGCTTCACCCCTCCACTTT | CASTGDRGASPLHF
TRBJ2-5 | - | few | TRBV24-1 | TGTGCCACCAGTGAGGGGGGAGAGACCCAGTACTTC | CATSEGGETQYF
TRBJ2-1 | - | many | TRBV7-6 | TGTGCCAGCAGCTTCTCCAGGGGCAATGAGCAGTTCTTC | CASSFSRGNEQFF
TRBJ2-1 | TRBD2 | few | TRBV7-9 | TGTGCCAGCAGCTTAGGTCGCGGGGGGGGTTCCTACAATGAGCAGTTCTTC | CASSLGRGGGSYNEQFF
TRBJ2-1 | TRBD2 | - | TRBV5-1 | TGCGCCAGCAGCTTGATTAGGGACCTCCTACGCGGGAGCTCCTACAATGAGCAGTTCTTC | CASSLIRDLLRGSSYNEQFF
TRBJ2-7 | - | - | TRBV15 | TGTGCCACCAGCAGACAGGGACTTTACGAGCAGTACTTC | CATSRQGLYEQYF
TRBJ1-1 | TRBD1 | - | TRBV15 | TGTGCCACCAGCAGGGGACAGGGGGCGGATGAAGCTTTCTTT | CATSRGQGADEAFF
TRBJ2-1 | TRBD2 | - | TRBV3-1 | TGTGCCAGCAGCCAAGGAGCGGGGAGTACAATGAGGCAGTTCTTC | CASSQGAGSTMRQFF
TRBJ2-5 | TRBD1 | - | TRBV7-9 | TGTGCCAGCAGCTTAAGGTTGGGACAGGGAAACCAAGAGACCCAGTACTTC | CASSLRLGQGNQETQYF
TRBJ2-3 | - | - | TRBV5-1 | TGCGCCAGCAGCTGGGGACAAGGGGCGTTGATAGATACGCAGTATTTT | CASSWGQGALIDTQYF
TRBJ2-7 | - | - | TRBV11-3 | TGTGCCAGCAGCCGAGGGGGGAACTACGAGCAGTACTTC | CASSRGGNYEQYF
TRBJ1-1 | - | - | TRBV20-1 | TGCAGTGCTAGTATCGACAGGATGAACACTGAAGCTTTCTTT | CSASIDRMNTEAFF
TRBJ1-1 | - | - | TRBV20-1 | TGCAGTGCTAGGGCGGACAGCATGAACACTGAAGCTTTCTTT | CSARADSMNTEAFF
TRBJ2-7 | TRBD2 | - | TRBV20-1 | TGCAGTGCTAGAGGGAGCGGGAGTCCCTACGAGCAGTACTTC | CSARGSGSPYEQYF
TRBJ1-1 | - | - | TRBV6-1 | TGTGCCACCACAGAGGAACCGAACACTGAAGCTTTCTTT | CATTEEPNTEAFF
TRBJ2-3 | - | few | TRBV5-5 | TGTGCCAGCAGCTTGAACAGGAACACAGATACGCAGTATTTT | CASSLNRNTDTQYF
TRBJ1-4 | TRBD1 | - | TRBV3-1 | TGTGCCAGCAGCCAAGATCGAGTCAGGGGGCGGGAAAAACTGTTTTTT | CASSQDRVRGREKLFF
TRBJ2-1 | - | - | TRBV10-3 | TGTGCCATCAGGGGGGACCATTACAATGAGCAGTTCTTC | CAIRGDHYNEQFF
TRBJ2-2 | - | - | TRBV12-3/TRBV12-4 | TGTGCCAGCAGTTTAGGGCGGGAGAACACCGGGGAGCTGTTTTTT | CASSLGRENTGELFF
TRBJ2-1 | TRBD2 | - | TRBV5-1 | TGCGCCAGCAGCTACAGGACTAGCGGGAGTGGGGAGCAGTTCTTC | CASSYRTSGSGEQFF
TRBJ1-4 | - | few | TRBV5-1 | TGCGCCAGCAGCTCCACCCTGGGCGAAAAACTGTTTTTT | CASSSTLGEKLFF
TRBJ1-1 | TRBD1 | - | TRBV3-1 | TGTGCCAGCAGCTCGAGACAGGGGACTGAAGCTTTCTTT | CASSSRQGTEAFF
TRBJ2-5 | TRBD2 | - | TRBV5-8 | TGTGCCAGCAGTCCATTAGCGGGGGTACAAGAGACCCAGTACTTC | CASSPLAGVQETQYF
TRBJ2-1 | TRBD2 | few | TRBV4-1 | TGCGCCAGCAGCCAAGGGACTAGCGGGAGGCCCTCCTACAATGAGCAGTTCTTC | CASSQGTSGRPSYNEQFF
TRBJ2-2 | TRBD1 | few | TRBV15 | TGTGCCACCAGCAATTACAGGGGGTCCGGGGAGCTGTTTTTT | CATSNYRGSGELFF
TRBJ2-7 | - | - | TRBV5-1 | TGCGCCAGCAGACTCCTGTCTGGCGGCGACTCCTACGAGCAGTACTTC | CASRLLSGGDSYEQYF
TRBJ2-7 | TRBD1 | - | TRBV28 | TGTGCCAGCAGGTCAGTTGTTGGACAGGGTCGCGACGAGCAGTACTTC | CASRSVVGQGRDEQYF
TRBJ1-2 | - | once | TRBV6-5 | TGTGCCAGCAGTTACTCGATGGTCGGGTCCTATGGCTACACCTTC | CASSYSMVGSYGYTF
TRBJ2-2 | TRBD1 | - | TRBV24-1 | TGTGCCACCAGTGATCCGCGGGGACAGGCCTCGAACACCGGGGAGCTGTTTTTT | CATSDPRGQASNTGELFF
TRBJ2-3 | - | - | TRBV24-1 | TGTGCCACCAGTGATGCGGGGCCCAGCACAGATACGCAGTATTTT | CATSDAGPSTDTQYF
TRBJ2-1 | - | - | TRBV12-3/TRBV12-4 | TGTGCCAGCAGTTTACGACTACCTTACAATGAGCAGTTCTTC | CASSLRLPYNEQFF
TRBJ2-1 | - | few | TRBV24-1 | TGTGCCACCAGTGAGGCCGGGACCCGTGGAAATTATGAGCAGTTCTTC | CATSEAGTRGNYEQFF
TRBJ1-6 | - | few | TRBV5-1 | TGCGCCAGCAGCGACGGTCCTAATTCACCCCTCCACTTT | CASSDGPNSPLHF
TRBJ2-4 | TRBD2 | - | TRBV20-1 | TGCAGTGCTAGAGATTTTAGGCTAGCGGAAAACATTCAGTACTTC | CSARDFRLAENIQYF
TRBJ1-4 | - | once | TRBV5-1 | TGCGCCAGCAGCTTGGGACAGGAAAACGAAAAACTGTTTTTT | CASSLGQENEKLFF